This passage covers 26 T cell receptor beta chains from one sample sequenced in a study of T cell changes during pregnancy in multiple sclerosis. The repertoire was sequenced with immunoSEQ multiplex PCR; TCRdb's copy has only in-frame clones and lacks some. In the table there are almost 50,000 clones, around 92% of which are singletons. The starting material was peripheral blood, obtained after pregnancy. These receptors came from a female donor with multiple sclerosis, enrolled in a pregnancy study.

The chain links TRBV7-2 to TRBJ1-5; 7 bases agree with TRBD1. V lost 5 bases, J lost 9 bases, and 13 bases stayed unmatched. This CDR3 has 15 residues. Germline assignment: CDR1 SGHTA and CDR2 FQGNSA. The CDR3 DNA is TGTGCCAGCAGCCCACGACAGGGTCCAATTCCGCCCCAGCATTTT. It specifies CASSPRQGPIPPQHF.

The chain carries TRBV19 and TRBJ2-1, with 8 bases lining up with TRBD2. The CDR3 sequence is 15 residues long. Germline V gives CDR1 LNHDA, CDR2 SQIVND (reference sequence). The J segment lost 3 bases and the V segment lost 5 bases, leaving 6 bases of the junction unmatched. CDR3 nucleotide sequence: TGTGCCAGTAGTCGGCGGGGGGCCGACTACAATGAGCAGTTCTTC. Translating gives CASSRRGADYNEQFF.

The chain joins TRBV9 to TRBJ2-3, with 11 nucleotides matching TRBD2. The CDR3 runs 15 residues. The germline CDR1 and CDR2 sequences are SGDLS and YYNGEE. V lost 3 bases to trimming and J lost 5 bases; unmatched junction nucleotides: 5. CDR3 loop: CASSASSGGLDTQYF. CDR3 bases: TGTGCCAGCAGCGCCTCTAGCGGGGGGTTAGATACGCAGTATTTT.

The CDR3 reads CASRQRGAGANVLTF. CDR3 nucleotide sequence: TGTGCCAGCAGACAACGGGGTGCTGGGGCCAACGTCCTGACTTTC. This rearrangement joins TRBV2 to TRBJ2-6; D is perhaps TRBD2 (5 bases). The germline V gene has CDR1 SNHLY and CDR2 FYNNEI. Deletions cut 6 bases from V and 2 bases from J, with 11 bases between. This CDR3 has 15 amino acids.

CDR3 region: CASSLPGGEQYF. Written as DNA, the CDR3 is TGTGCCAGCAGCTTACCAGGGGGGGAGCAGTACTTC. The chain employs TRBV5-8 and TRBJ2-7, with D maybe TRBD1 (7 bases). V gave up 2 bases and J gave up 7 bases, with 10 bases separating them. Germline loops: CDR1 SGHTS, CDR2 YDEGEE. This CDR3 is 12 amino acids long. Full variable domain (missing parts from reference TRBV5-8 and TRBJ2-7): EAGVTQSPTHLIKTRGQQATLRCSPISGHTSVYWYQQALGLGLQFLLWYDEGEERNRGNFPPRFSGRQFPNYSSELNVNALELEDSALYLCASSLPGGEQYFGPGTRLTVT.

This chain uses TRBV11-3 with TRBJ2-1; 8 nucleotides align to TRBD1. The junction had 13 bases not matched to a gene; V was cut back by 5 bases and J by 4 bases. CDR3 size: 17 residues. Looked up from germline, CDR1 is SGHNT and CDR2 is YENEEA. CDR3 residues: CASSPRGGQGGYNEQFF. The DNA for the CDR3 is TGTGCCAGCAGCCCTCGGGGAGGACAGGGTGGGTACAATGAGCAGTTCTTC.

This clone appeared a single time. The gene calls are TRBV5-8 and TRBJ1-1, with TRBD1 identical over 8 bases. From germline, CDR1 is SGHTS and CDR2 YDEGEE. This CDR3 is 15 amino acids long. The J segment lost 5 bases and the V segment lost 4 bases, leaving 10 bases of the junction unmatched. CDR3 amino acids: CASSHPDRAWTEAFF. The CDR3 DNA reads TGTGCCAGCAGCCACCCGGACAGGGCTTGGACTGAAGCTTTCTTT.

This sequence joins TRBV2 and TRBJ1-4; tentatively, D is TRBD1 (5 bases). Per the germline V gene, CDR1 is SNHLY and CDR2 is FYNNEI. Trimming took off 4 bases at V and 10 bases at J, with 13 bases between the two ends. The CDR3 consists of 13 residues. CDR3 in DNA: TGTGCCAGCAGTGCAGGTGGGGCGCTAAAACTGTTTTTT. It is translated as CASSAGGALKLFF.

The chain links TRBV27 to TRBJ1-5; 8 bases fit TRBD1. Germline loops: CDR1 MNHEY, CDR2 SMNVEV (reference sequence). This CDR3 is built from 15 residues. The V segment lost 0 bases and the J segment 8 bases; nucleotides outside the gene matches: 6. The CDR3 reads CASSLSRQGRKPQHF. The CDR3 nucleotides are TGTGCCAGCAGTTTATCCCGACAGGGGCGGAAGCCCCAGCATTTT.

This chain joins TRBV4-3 and TRBJ2-2; the D gene is possibly TRBD1 (6 bases). Trimming pared 1 base from V and 4 bases from J, leaving 13 bases between. This CDR3 is built from 16 residues. Germline values: CDR1 LGHNA, CDR2 YSLEER. The CDR3 sequence is CASSQVAGAFTGELFF. Written as DNA, the CDR3 is TGCGCCAGCAGCCAAGTGGCAGGGGCATTCACCGGGGAGCTGTTTTTT.

V is TRBV6-6 and J is TRBJ2-7; tentatively, D is TRBD1 (6 bases). Deletions cut 5 bases from V and 0 bases from J, with 14 bases between. The germline CDR1 and CDR2 sequences are MNHNY and SVGAGI (reference sequence). There are 15 residues in the CDR3. The CDR3 region is CASSHPRDTSYEQYF. The CDR3 DNA is TGTGCCAGCAGTCACCCCCGGGACACCTCCTACGAGCAGTACTTC.

This clone has just a few counts. The chain employs TRBV18 and TRBJ1-2; no clear D. Trimming removed 2 bases at V and 2 bases at J, with 6 bases between. Germline CDR1 reads KGHSH; CDR2 reads LQKENI. This CDR3 is built from 13 residues. The CDR3 is CASSPGPNYGYTF. The CDR3 DNA is TGTGCCAGCTCACCAGGGCCAAACTATGGCTACACCTTC.

V is TRBV19 and J is TRBJ1-5, with TRBD1 matching over 7 bases. The germline gives CDR1 LNHDA, CDR2 SQIVND (reference sequence). Losses at the gene ends were 6 bases for V and 5 bases for J; bases not matched to a gene: 16. This CDR3 has 17 residues. The CDR3 sequence: CASRIMDRPSAYQPQHF. CDR3 DNA sequence: TGTGCCAGTAGGATAATGGACAGGCCCTCGGCATATCAGCCCCAGCATTTT.

This chain joins TRBV5-4 and TRBJ2-3; D is possibly TRBD1 (6 bases). Germline-derived CDR1 and CDR2 are SGHNT and YYREEE (reference sequence). The CDR3 loop spans 15 amino acids. V was trimmed by 3 bases and J by 3 bases, leaving 14 bases between them. The CDR3 protein is CASSSMDSRTDTQYF. In nucleotides, the CDR3 is TGTGCCAGCAGCTCGATGGACAGCCGAACAGATACGCAGTATTTT.

The genes are TRBV13 and TRBJ2-2; D possibly corresponds to TRBD2 (7 bases). The V and J ends lost 5 bases and 7 bases respectively, with 20 bases between them. There are 16 residues in the CDR3. Looked up from germline, CDR1 is PRHDT and CDR2 is FYEKMQ (reference sequence). CDR3 residues: CASSVLAGAPLGELFF. CDR3 DNA sequence: TGTGCCAGCAGCGTTCTGGCGGGGGCTCCCCTCGGGGAGCTGTTTTTT.

The chain links TRBV5-1 to TRBJ2-7; no reliable D call. Trimming took 4 bases from V and 0 from J, leaving 26 bases between them. This CDR3 is 19 amino acids long. The germline gives CDR1 SGHRS, CDR2 YFSETQ. The CDR3: CASSPRPSATSYRSYEQYF. Written as DNA, the CDR3 is TGCGCCAGCAGCCCCCGGCCGTCAGCGACCTCCTACCGCTCCTACGAGCAGTACTTC.

The chain carries TRBV6-5 and TRBJ2-3; 8 bases are shared with TRBD1. The CDR3 is made up of 13 amino acids. J was trimmed by 8 bases and V by 4 bases; bases with no gene match: 5. Looked up from germline, CDR1 is MNHEY and CDR2 is SVGAGI. CDR3 amino acids: CASSFGQGGTQYF. Here the CDR3 DNA reads TGTGCCAGCAGTTTCGGACAGGGAGGTACGCAGTATTTT.

V and J are TRBV7-9 and TRBJ1-2; D is unclear. Germline CDR1 is SEHNR and CDR2 is FQNEAQ (reference sequence). V was cut by 1 base and J by 1 base, with 10 bases left in between. The CDR3 runs 15 residues. The CDR3 is CASSLGGGFNYGYTF. CDR3 DNA sequence: TGTGCCAGCAGCTTAGGGGGAGGGTTTAACTATGGCTACACCTTC.

The chain carries TRBV11-2 and TRBJ1-2, with D possibly TRBD1 on 6 matching bases. The CDR3 is 18 residues long. The V gene lost 5 bases and the J gene lost 7 bases, with 29 bases spanning the gap. Germline CDR1 is SGHAT and CDR2 is FQNNGV. The CDR3 is CASSPMGQGIIGRRGYTF. In DNA form, the CDR3 reads TGTGCCAGCAGCCCAATGGGCCAGGGGATTATAGGTCGTCGTGGCTACACCTTC. The whole variable domain, filled in from reference TRBV11-2 and TRBJ1-2, reads EAGVAQSPRYKIIEKRQSVAFWCNPISGHATLYWYQQILGQGPKLLIQFQNNGVVDDSQLPKDRFSAERLKGVDSTLKIQPAKLEDSAVYLCASSPMGQGIIGRRGYTFGSGTRLTVV.

Here the CDR3 DNA reads TGTGCCAGCTCACCCCGGGACAGCGGCATTCAAGAGACCCAGTACTTC. It yields the protein CASSPRDSGIQETQYF. The gene calls are TRBV18 and TRBJ2-5; 7 bases line up with TRBD1. The CDR3 loop spans 16 amino acids. CDR1 and CDR2 (germline): KGHSH, LQKENI. V gave up 3 bases and J gave up 2 bases; unmatched junction bases: 9.

This chain links TRBV5-5 with TRBJ1-4, with a weak D call TRBD1 (5 bases). There are 15 residues in the CDR3. In germline, CDR1 is SGHKS, CDR2 YYEKEE (reference sequence). Deletions cut 1 base from V and 8 bases from J, with 15 bases between. CDR3 DNA: TGTGCCAGCAGCTTGCGTCAGGGCGTAGGGGAAAAACTGTTTTTT. It encodes CASSLRQGVGEKLFF.

This clone was seen a few times. This chain uses TRBV18 with TRBJ1-5; 7 bases are shared with TRBD1. Germline CDR1 KGHSH, CDR2 LQKENI. J was trimmed by 1 base and V by 3 bases; bases with no gene match: 3. The CDR3 contains 15 residues. DNA for the CDR3: TGTGCCAGCTCACCGGAAGGGGGCAGCAATCAGCCCCAGCATTTT. This codes for CASSPEGGSNQPQHF.

The genes are TRBV7-2 and TRBJ1-1; 9 bases agree with TRBD1. V trimming: 5 bases; J trimming: 1 base; junction bases outside the gene matches: 2. CDR1 is SGHTA and CDR2 is FQGNSA in the germline V gene. CDR3 size: 14 residues. CDR3 region: CASSLTGGNTEAFF. The CDR3 bases are TGTGCCAGCAGCCTGACAGGGGGGAACACTGAAGCTTTCTTT.

The chain uses TRBV5-1 and TRBJ1-1; no reliable D call. Trimming pared 0 bases from V and 10 bases from J, leaving 13 bases between. This CDR3 comprises 13 residues. The V gene's germline CDR1 is SGHRS and CDR2 YFSETQ. The CDR3 protein is CASSLAGLSGAFF. For the CDR3, the DNA is TGCGCCAGCAGCTTGGCAGGTTTAAGCGGAGCTTTCTTT.

The gene calls are TRBV6-4 and TRBJ2-2; possible D gene TRBD2, 6 bases. The CDR3 is 14 amino acids. Trimming took off 4 bases at V and 1 base at J, with 7 bases between the two ends. CDR1 and CDR2 (germline): MRHNA, SNTAGT. This chain's CDR3 is CASSGGENTGELFF. CDR3 coding DNA: TGTGCCAGCAGTGGCGGGGAGAACACCGGGGAGCTGTTTTTT.

The rearrangement uses TRBV29-1 and TRBJ2-7; weak D call: TRBD1 (5 bases). The ends were cut back, 6 bases at V and 3 bases at J, with 12 bases in the middle. CDR1 SQVTM and CDR2 ANQGSEA come from the germline V gene. The CDR3 is 12 amino acids. The CDR3: CSVVQGSYEQYF. As DNA, the CDR3 is TGCAGCGTGGTCCAGGGAAGCTACGAGCAGTACTTC.